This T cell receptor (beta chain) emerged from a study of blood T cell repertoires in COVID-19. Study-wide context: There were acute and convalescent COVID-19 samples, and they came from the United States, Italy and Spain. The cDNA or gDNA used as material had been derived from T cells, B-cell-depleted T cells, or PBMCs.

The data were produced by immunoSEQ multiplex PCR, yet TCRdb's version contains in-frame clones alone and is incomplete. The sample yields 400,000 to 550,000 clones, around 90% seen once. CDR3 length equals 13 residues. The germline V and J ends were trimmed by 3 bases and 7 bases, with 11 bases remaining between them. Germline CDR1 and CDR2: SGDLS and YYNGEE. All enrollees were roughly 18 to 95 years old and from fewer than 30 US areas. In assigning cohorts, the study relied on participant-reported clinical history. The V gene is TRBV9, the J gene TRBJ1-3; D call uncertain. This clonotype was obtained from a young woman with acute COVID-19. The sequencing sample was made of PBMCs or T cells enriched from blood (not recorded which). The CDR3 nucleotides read TGTGCCAGCAGCGCGGGGAGGGATAACACCATATATTTT. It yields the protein CASSAGRDNTIYF.